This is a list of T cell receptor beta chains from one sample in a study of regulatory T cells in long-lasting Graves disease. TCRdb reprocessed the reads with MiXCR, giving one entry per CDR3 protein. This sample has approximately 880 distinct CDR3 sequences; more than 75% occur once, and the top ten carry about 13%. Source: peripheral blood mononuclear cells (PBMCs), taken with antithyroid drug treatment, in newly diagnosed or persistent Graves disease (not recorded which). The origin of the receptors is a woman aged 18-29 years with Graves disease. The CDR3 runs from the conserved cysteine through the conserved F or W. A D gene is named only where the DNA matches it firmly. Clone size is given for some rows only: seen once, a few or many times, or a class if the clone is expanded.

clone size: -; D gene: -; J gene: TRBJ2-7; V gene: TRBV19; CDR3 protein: CASSIDHDEQYF; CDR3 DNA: TGTGCCAGTAGTATAGATCACGACGAGCAGTACTTC
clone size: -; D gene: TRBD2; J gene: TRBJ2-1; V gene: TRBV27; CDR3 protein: CASSSPSGAYNEQFF; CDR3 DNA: TGTGCCAGCAGTTCCCCTAGCGGGGCCTACAATGAGCAGTTCTTC
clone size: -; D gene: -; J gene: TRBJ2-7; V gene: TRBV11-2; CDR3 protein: CASSFRPLPRSYEQYF; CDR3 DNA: TGTGCCAGCAGCTTTCGGCCCCTCCCGCGCTCCTACGAGCAGTACTTC
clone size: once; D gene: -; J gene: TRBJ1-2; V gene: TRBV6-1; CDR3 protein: CASSEGARWGYTF; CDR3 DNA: TGTGCCAGCAGTGAGGGGGCCCGCTGGGGCTACACCTTC
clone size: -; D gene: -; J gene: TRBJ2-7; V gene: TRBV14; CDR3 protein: CASSQDAGSSYEQYF; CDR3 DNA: TGTGCCAGCAGCCAAGATGCGGGGAGCTCCTACGAGCAGTACTTC
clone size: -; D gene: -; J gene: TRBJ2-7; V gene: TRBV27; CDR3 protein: CASIGGAYEQYF; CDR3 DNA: TGTGCCAGCATAGGTGGGGCCTACGAGCAGTACTTC
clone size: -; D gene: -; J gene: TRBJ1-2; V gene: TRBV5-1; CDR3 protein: CASSLASGVSRGYTF; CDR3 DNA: TGCGCCAGCAGCTTGGCCTCAGGGGTTTCTCGAGGCTACACCTTC
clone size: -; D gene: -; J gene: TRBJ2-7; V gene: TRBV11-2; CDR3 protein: CASSLSDRIFYEQYF; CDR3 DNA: TGTGCCAGCAGCTTATCGGACAGAATTTTCTACGAGCAGTACTTC
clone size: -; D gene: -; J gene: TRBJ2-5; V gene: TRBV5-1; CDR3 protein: CASSLAGTLQETQYF; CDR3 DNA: TGCGCCAGCAGCTTGGCAGGGACGCTCCAAGAGACCCAGTACTTC
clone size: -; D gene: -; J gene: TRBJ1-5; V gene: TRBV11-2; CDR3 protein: CASSLGVPSAQHF; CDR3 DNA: TGTGCCAGCAGCTTAGGGGTGCCCTCTGCCCAGCATTTT
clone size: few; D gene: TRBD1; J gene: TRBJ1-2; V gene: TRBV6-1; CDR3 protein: CASSLDRGDGYTF; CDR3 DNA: TGTGCCAGCAGTCTGGACAGGGGGGATGGCTACACCTTC
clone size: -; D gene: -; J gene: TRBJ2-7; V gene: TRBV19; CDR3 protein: CASSPASSYEQYF; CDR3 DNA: TGTGCCAGTAGTCCCGCGAGCTCCTACGAGCAGTACTTC
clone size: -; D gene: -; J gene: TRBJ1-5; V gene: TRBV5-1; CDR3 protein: CASSRSSGGNQPQHF; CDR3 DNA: TGCGCCAGCAGCAGATCCTCAGGGGGCAATCAGCCCCAGCATTTT
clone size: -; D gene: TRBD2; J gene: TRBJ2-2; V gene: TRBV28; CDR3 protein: CATDGGAGELFF; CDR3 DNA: TGTGCCACCGATGGGGGGGCCGGGGAGCTGTTTTTT
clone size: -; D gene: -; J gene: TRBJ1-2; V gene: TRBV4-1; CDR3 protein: CASSQDGNWNGYTF; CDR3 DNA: TGCGCCAGCAGCCAAGATGGGAACTGGAATGGCTACACCTTC
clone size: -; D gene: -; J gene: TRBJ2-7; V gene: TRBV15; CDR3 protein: CATSRDRGTYEQYF; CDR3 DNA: TGTGCCACCAGCAGAGATCGGGGTACCTACGAGCAGTACTTC
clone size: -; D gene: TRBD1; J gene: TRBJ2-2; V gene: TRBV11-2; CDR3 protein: CASSLVGQGANTGELFF; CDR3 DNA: TGTGCCAGCAGCTTAGTAGGACAGGGGGCGAACACCGGGGAGCTGTTTTTT
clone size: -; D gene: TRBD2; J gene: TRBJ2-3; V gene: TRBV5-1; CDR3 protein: CASSLVASGDTDTQYF; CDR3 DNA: TGCGCCAGCAGCTTGGTGGCTAGCGGGGACACAGATACGCAGTATTTT
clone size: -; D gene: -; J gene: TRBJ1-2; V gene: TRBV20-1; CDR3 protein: CSASPGGRGDGYTF; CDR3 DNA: TGCAGTGCTAGCCCGGGGGGCAGGGGCGATGGCTACACCTTC
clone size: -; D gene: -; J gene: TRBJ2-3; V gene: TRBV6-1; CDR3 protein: CASSDPDRGTDTQYF; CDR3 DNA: TGTGCCAGCAGTGATCCCGATCGAGGGACAGATACGCAGTATTTT
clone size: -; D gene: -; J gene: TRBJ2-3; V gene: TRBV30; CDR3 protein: CAWSFGGGTDTQYF; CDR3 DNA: TGTGCCTGGAGCTTTGGAGGGGGAACAGATACGCAGTATTTT
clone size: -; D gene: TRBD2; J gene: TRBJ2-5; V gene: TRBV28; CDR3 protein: CASKPSGGHQETQYF; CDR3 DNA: TGTGCCAGCAAACCCTCGGGGGGGCACCAAGAGACCCAGTACTTC
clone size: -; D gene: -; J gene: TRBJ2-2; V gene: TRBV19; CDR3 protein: CASSIRQSTGELFF; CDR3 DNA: TGTGCCAGTAGTATAAGGCAGTCCACCGGGGAGCTGTTTTTT
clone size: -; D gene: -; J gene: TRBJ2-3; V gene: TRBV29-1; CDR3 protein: CSVEDLTGGGTQYF; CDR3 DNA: TGCAGCGTTGAAGATCTGACCGGGGGCGGTACGCAGTATTTT
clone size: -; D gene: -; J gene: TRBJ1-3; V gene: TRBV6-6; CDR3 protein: CASSPQLAGNTIYF; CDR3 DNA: TGTGCCAGCAGCCCCCAGTTGGCTGGAAACACCATATATTTT
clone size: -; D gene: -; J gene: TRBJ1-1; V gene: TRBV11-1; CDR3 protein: CASSLGGGYTEAFF; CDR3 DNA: TGTGCCAGCAGCTTAGGAGGGGGTTATACTGAAGCTTTCTTT
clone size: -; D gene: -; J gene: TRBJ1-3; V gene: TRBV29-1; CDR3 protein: CSVSRGSGNTIYF; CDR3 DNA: TGCAGCGTCTCGCGTGGCTCTGGAAACACCATATATTTT
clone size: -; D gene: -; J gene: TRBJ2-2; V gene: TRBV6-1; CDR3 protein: CASSEKVPGELFF; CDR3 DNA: TGTGCCAGCAGTGAAAAAGTTCCCGGGGAGCTGTTTTTT
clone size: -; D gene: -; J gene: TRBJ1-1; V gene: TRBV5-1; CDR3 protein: CASEYGGLGTEAFF; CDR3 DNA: TGCGCCAGCGAATACGGGGGTTTGGGCACTGAAGCTTTCTTT
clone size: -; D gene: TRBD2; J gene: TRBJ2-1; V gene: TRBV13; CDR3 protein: CASSPPASGDEQFF; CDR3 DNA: TGTGCCAGCAGCCCACCCGCTAGCGGCGATGAGCAGTTCTTC
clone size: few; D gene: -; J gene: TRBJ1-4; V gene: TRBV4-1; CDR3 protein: CASSLVIGEKLFF; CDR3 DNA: TGCGCCAGCAGCCTGGTCATTGGCGAAAAACTGTTTTTT
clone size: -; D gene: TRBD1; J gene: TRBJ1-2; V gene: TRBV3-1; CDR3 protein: CASSQTGQPYGYTF; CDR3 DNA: TGTGCCAGCAGCCAGACAGGGCAACCCTATGGCTACACCTTC
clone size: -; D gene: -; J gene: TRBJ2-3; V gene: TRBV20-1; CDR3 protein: CSATGGQGNTDTQYF; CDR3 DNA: TGCAGTGCTACCGGGGGGCAGGGTAACACAGATACGCAGTATTTT
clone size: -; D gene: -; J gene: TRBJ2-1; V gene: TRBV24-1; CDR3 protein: CATSAQGYEQFF; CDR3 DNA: TGTGCCACCAGTGCCCAGGGTTATGAGCAGTTCTTC
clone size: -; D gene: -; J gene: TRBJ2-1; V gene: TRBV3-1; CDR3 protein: CASSLSGMEQFF; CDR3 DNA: TGTGCCAGCAGCCTGTCTGGCATGGAGCAGTTCTTC
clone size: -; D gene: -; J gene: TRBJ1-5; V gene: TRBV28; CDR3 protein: CASSLQGNQPQHF; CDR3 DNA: TGTGCCAGCAGTTTACAGGGCAATCAGCCCCAGCATTTT
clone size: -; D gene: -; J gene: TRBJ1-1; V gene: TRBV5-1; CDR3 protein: CASSWGGYRSEAFF; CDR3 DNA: TGCGCCAGCAGCTGGGGGGGGTACAGGAGTGAAGCTTTCTTT
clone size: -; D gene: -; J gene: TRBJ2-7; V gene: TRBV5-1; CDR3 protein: CASSSTTTGYEQYF; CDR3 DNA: TGCGCCAGCAGCTCGACCACAACAGGTTACGAGCAGTACTTC
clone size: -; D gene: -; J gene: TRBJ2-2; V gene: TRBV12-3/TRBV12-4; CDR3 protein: CASSPRSAGELFF; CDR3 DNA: TGTGCCAGCAGTCCTCGGTCGGCCGGGGAGCTGTTTTTT
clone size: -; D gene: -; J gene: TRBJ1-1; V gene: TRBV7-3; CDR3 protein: CASSLNPGQNTEAFF; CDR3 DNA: TGTGCCAGCAGCTTAAACCCCGGCCAGAACACTGAAGCTTTCTTT
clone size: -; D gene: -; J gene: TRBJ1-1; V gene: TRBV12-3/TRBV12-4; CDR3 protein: CASSRTGGTEAFF; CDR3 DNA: TGTGCCAGCAGTCGGACGGGGGGCACTGAAGCTTTCTTT
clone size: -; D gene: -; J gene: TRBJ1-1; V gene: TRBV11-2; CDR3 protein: CASSLGDIDAFF; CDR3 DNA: TGTGCCAGCAGCTTAGGGGACATCGACGCTTTCTTT
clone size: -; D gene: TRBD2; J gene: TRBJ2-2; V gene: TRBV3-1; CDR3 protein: CASSQASLGGSGELFF; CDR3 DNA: TGTGCCAGCAGCCAAGCCTCTTTGGGAGGGTCCGGGGAGCTGTTTTTT
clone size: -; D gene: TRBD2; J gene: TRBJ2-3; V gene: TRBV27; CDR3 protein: CASSFYELAGGPVDTQYF; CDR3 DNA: TGTGCCAGCAGTTTTTATGAACTAGCGGGGGGACCTGTGGATACGCAGTATTTT
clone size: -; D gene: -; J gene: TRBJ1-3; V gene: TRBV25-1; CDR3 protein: CASTRAGNTIYF; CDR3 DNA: TGTGCCAGCACTAGAGCTGGAAACACCATATATTTT
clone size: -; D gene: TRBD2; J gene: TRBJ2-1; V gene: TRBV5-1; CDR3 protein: CASSLAASGGRNEQFF; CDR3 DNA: TGCGCCAGCAGCTTGGCGGCTAGCGGAGGTCGGAATGAGCAGTTCTTC
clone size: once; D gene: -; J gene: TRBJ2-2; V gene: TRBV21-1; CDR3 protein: CASSPRQGDTGELFF; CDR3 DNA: TGTGCCAGCAGCCCCCGACAGGGCGATACCGGGGAGCTGTTTTTT
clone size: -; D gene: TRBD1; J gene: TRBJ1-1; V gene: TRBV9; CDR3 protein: CASSETGVLQNTEAFF; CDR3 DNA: TGTGCCAGCAGCGAAACAGGGGTACTCCAGAACACTGAAGCTTTCTTT
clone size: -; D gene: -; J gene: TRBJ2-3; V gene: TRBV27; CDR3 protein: CASSLVSGRTDTQYF; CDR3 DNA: TGTGCCAGCAGTTTAGTTTCCGGGAGAACAGATACGCAGTATTTT
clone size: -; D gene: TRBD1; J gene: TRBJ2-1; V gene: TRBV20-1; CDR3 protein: CSASRAGGLSINEQFF; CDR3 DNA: TGCAGTGCTAGTCGGGCAGGGGGCTTGAGTATCAATGAGCAGTTCTTC
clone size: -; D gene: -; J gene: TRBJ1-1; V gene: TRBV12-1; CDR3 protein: CASSFAGTTGTEAFF; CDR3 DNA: TGTGCCAGCAGCTTCGCCGGGACAACTGGTACTGAAGCTTTCTTT
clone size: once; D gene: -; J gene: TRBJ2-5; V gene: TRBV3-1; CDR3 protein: CASRLARIQGFQETQYF; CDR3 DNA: TGTGCCAGCAGGCTAGCCAGAATACAGGGATTCCAAGAGACCCAGTACTTT
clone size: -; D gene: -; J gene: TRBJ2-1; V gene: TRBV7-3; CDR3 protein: CASSSLGAGAEQFF; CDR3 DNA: TGTGCCAGCAGCTCTCTGGGGGCGGGAGCTGAGCAGTTCTTC
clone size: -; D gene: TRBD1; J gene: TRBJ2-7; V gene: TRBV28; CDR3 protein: CASRGGGQGDEQYF; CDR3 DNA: TGTGCCAGCAGAGGGGGGGGACAGGGTGACGAGCAGTACTTC